These 24 T cell receptor beta chains came from one sample sequenced in a study of cytomegalovirus exposure and HLA in healthy donors. The PCR employed 60 Vbeta primers together with 13 Jbeta primers. The protocol was immunoSEQ multiplex PCR, while the TCRdb copy is restricted to in-frame clones and leaves out a portion. Its table lists 75,000 to 85,000 clones. Sequenced material: PBMCs. The receptor set was obtained from a man over 45 in good health and CMV-seronegative.

The chain is built from TRBV13 and TRBJ2-5, with 14 bases that match TRBD2. CDR3 length equals 14 residues. Germline loops: CDR1 PRHDT, CDR2 FYEKMQ (reference sequence). The V segment lost 5 bases and the J segment 5 bases; nucleotides outside the gene matches: 1. This chain's CDR3 is CASSRTSGGETQYF. CDR3 sequence (DNA): TGTGCCAGCAGCAGGACTAGCGGGGGGGAGACCCAGTACTTC.

The genes are TRBV6-4 and TRBJ2-1; D call uncertain. The length of the CDR3 is 16 residues. V was shortened by 0 bases and J by 6 bases, with 15 bases between the two germline ends. Germline V CDR1 and CDR2: MRHNA, SNTAGT. The CDR3 region is CASSDSYQKTLNEQFF. The CDR3, as DNA: TGTGCCAGCAGTGACTCGTACCAGAAAACCCTCAATGAGCAGTTCTTC.

The rearrangement joins TRBV7-3 to TRBJ2-7, with TRBD1 identical over 7 bases. V shed 3 bases and J 1 base; nucleotides not matched to a gene: 6. Germline assignment: CDR1 SGHTA and CDR2 FQGTGA. CDR3 length: 15 amino acids. As DNA, the CDR3 is TGTGCCAGCAGCTTGACAGGGACCCGGTCCTACGAGCAGTACTTC. Translated: CASSLTGTRSYEQYF.

The CDR3 loop reads CASSPRFPDRASSGNTIYF. The DNA of the CDR3 is TGTGCCAGCTCACCACGTTTTCCGGACAGGGCTTCCTCTGGAAACACCATATATTTT. The chain joins TRBV18 to TRBJ1-3, with 8 bases that match TRBD1. V dropped 1 base and J dropped 0; count of bases not matched to a gene: 11. Per the germline V gene, CDR1 is KGHSH and CDR2 is LQKENI. The CDR3 is 19 amino acids.

The rearrangement links TRBV28 to TRBJ1-5, with TRBD1 matching over 8 bases. V dropped 2 bases and J dropped 6; count of bases not matched to a gene: 9. CDR1 is MDHEN, CDR2 SYDVKM, per germline. The CDR3 totals 16 residues. CDR3 coding DNA: TGTGCCAGCAGTTTAGTTGGACAGGGTCGAGGTCAGCCCCAGCATTTT. It translates to CASSLVGQGRGQPQHF.

J is TRBJ2-3 and V is TRBV11-2, with 15 bases matching TRBD2. This CDR3 has 17 residues. CDR1 and CDR2 (germline): SGHAT, FQNNGV. Trimming at V came to 5 bases and at J to 2 bases, leaving 5 bases not matched to a gene. CDR3 region: CASSTRTSGGDTDTQYF. The CDR3 DNA follows: TGTGCCAGCAGCACCAGGACTAGCGGGGGGGACACAGATACGCAGTATTTT.

The chain links TRBV18 to TRBJ1-5; D is possibly TRBD1 (5 bases). V gave up 6 bases and J gave up 2 bases, with 20 bases separating them. Germline CDR1 and CDR2: KGHSH and LQKENI. CDR3 size: 17 residues. CDR3 nucleotide sequence: TGTGCCAGCTCCGCTACCGTTGGCAGGGTGGGCAATCAGCCCCAGCATTTT. Translating gives CASSATVGRVGNQPQHF. Looking up the rest from reference TRBV18 and TRBJ1-5 gives the full variable domain: NAGVMQNPRHLVRRRGQEARLRCSPMKGHSHVYWYRQLPEEGLKFMVYLQKENIIDESGMPKERFSAEFPKEGPSILRIQQVVRGDSAAYFCASSATVGRVGNQPQHFGDGTRLSIL.

The V call is TRBV9, the J call TRBJ1-5, with D unclear. The germline CDR1 and CDR2 sequences are SGDLS and YYNGEE. V was clipped by 0 bases and J by 0 bases, with 7 bases between them. The CDR3 has 15 residues. The CDR3 nucleotides are TGTGCCAGCAGCGTAGCGGGGATTAGCAATCAGCCCCAGCATTTT. As protein: CASSVAGISNQPQHF. The variable domain in full, with the rest retrieved from reference TRBV9 and TRBJ1-5, is DSGVTQTPKHLITATGQRVTLRCSPRSGDLSVYWYQQSLDQGLQFLIQYYNGEERAKGNILERFSAQQFPDLHSELNLSSLELGDSALYFCASSVAGISNQPQHFGDGTRLSIL.

The rearrangement uses TRBV6-5 and TRBJ1-5; 8 nucleotides match TRBD1. From germline, CDR1 is MNHEY and CDR2 SVGAGI. V gave up 5 bases and J gave up 5 bases; unmatched junction bases: 2. The CDR3 is made up of 13 amino acids. This CDR3 reads CASSLQGDQPQHF. The CDR3 DNA reads TGTGCCAGCAGTCTACAGGGGGATCAGCCCCAGCATTTT.

The chain uses TRBV13 and TRBJ1-6, with 9 bases identical to TRBD1. The CDR3 covers 17 residues. J lost 6 bases, V lost 0 bases, and 6 bases had no gene match. Germline CDR1 PRHDT, CDR2 FYEKMQ (reference sequence). In nucleotides, the CDR3 is TGTGCCAGCAGCTTAGGCCACACACAGGGGGCTAATTCACCCCTCCACTTT. It is translated as CASSLGHTQGANSPLHF.

The chain recombines TRBV10-3 with TRBJ2-3; 8 bases fit TRBD1. The V gene's germline CDR1 is ENHRY and CDR2 SYGVKD. V was pared by 10 bases and J by 3 bases, with 9 bases of the junction left unmatched. CDR3 length: 14 amino acids. The CDR3 loop is CATQGQGATDTQYF. The DNA for the CDR3 is TGTGCCACACAAGGACAGGGTGCGACAGATACGCAGTATTTT.

The chain couples TRBV19 to TRBJ1-5; 7 nucleotides match TRBD1. This CDR3 is 14 amino acids long. Germline V gene data show CDR1 as LNHDA and CDR2 as SQIVND (reference sequence). J lost 6 bases, V lost 4 bases, and 6 bases had no gene match. The CDR3 DNA is TGTGCCAGTAGTACCAGACAGGGAGGTCAGCCCCAGCATTTT. Residues: CASSTRQGGQPQHF.

The chain recombines TRBV2 with TRBJ2-1; perhaps TRBD2 as D (5 bases). Germline CDR1 and CDR2: SNHLY and FYNNEI. CDR3 length: 15 residues. Trimming removed 10 bases from V and 3 bases from J, with 19 bases in between. The chain's CDR3 is CATLGWGEDYNEQFF. In DNA, the CDR3 is TGTGCCACCCTGGGGTGGGGAGAGGACTACAATGAGCAGTTCTTC.

The chain uses TRBV7-2 and TRBJ2-3, with D perhaps TRBD2 (5 bases). The CDR3 length is 14 residues. Trimming pared 4 bases from V and 1 base from J, leaving 9 bases between. The V gene's germline CDR1 is SGHTA and CDR2 FQGNSA. The CDR3 region has the DNA TGTGCCAGCAGCTCGCGGGCCCGCACAGATACGCAGTATTTT. Translated: CASSSRARTDTQYF.

V is TRBV7-6 and J is TRBJ2-7; 8 bases fit TRBD2. This CDR3 spans 14 amino acids. After removal of 5 bases from V and 6 bases from J, the junction contained 9 bases not matched to a gene. From germline, CDR1 is SGHVS and CDR2 FNYEAQ. The CDR3 loop is CASSGSGLDGEQYF. CDR3 nucleotide sequence: TGTGCCAGCAGCGGATCGGGACTAGATGGCGAGCAGTACTTC.

V usage is TRBV19 and J usage is TRBJ1-3, with a tentative D call TRBD1 (5 bases). This CDR3 is 17 amino acids long. Germline V gene data show CDR1 as LNHDA and CDR2 as SQIVND (reference sequence). V dropped 6 bases and J dropped 2 bases, with 20 bases sitting between them. CDR3 region: CASSNHKTGTAGNTIYF. The CDR3 nucleotides read TGTGCCAGTAGCAATCATAAGACCGGGACTGCTGGAAACACCATATATTTT.

The chain uses TRBV28 and TRBJ1-4; a weak D match, TRBD1 (6 bases). The CDR3 is made up of 17 amino acids. Germline V gene sequence: CDR1 MDHEN, CDR2 SYDVKM. V gave up 2 bases and J gave up 3 bases, with 16 bases separating them. The CDR3 loop is CASSLDPMTGSNEKLFF. CDR3 coding DNA: TGTGCCAGCAGTTTAGACCCGATGACAGGCTCTAATGAAAAACTGTTTTTT.

The chain recombines TRBV9 with TRBJ2-3; D unclear. Germline CDR1 is SGDLS and CDR2 is YYNGEE. The CDR3 spans 13 residues. The V end was cut by 4 bases, the J end by 1 base, with 7 bases between. The CDR3 nucleotides read TGTGCCAGCAGCTTGCAGGGCACAGATACGCAGTATTTT. This translates into CASSLQGTDTQYF.

This chain uses TRBV7-9 with TRBJ2-3, with 13 nucleotides matching TRBD2. This CDR3 comprises 15 residues. Germline CDR1 and CDR2: SEHNR and FQNEAQ (reference sequence). The V and J ends lost 5 bases and 5 bases, in that order; junction bases with no gene match: 4. CDR3 region: CASSRRTSGGDTQYF. For the CDR3, the DNA is TGTGCCAGCAGCCGTCGGACTAGCGGGGGAGATACGCAGTATTTT.

This chain links TRBV4-2 with TRBJ1-3; D might be TRBD1 (6 bases). V was trimmed by 5 bases and J by 6 bases, leaving 14 bases between them. Per germline, CDR1 LGHNA and CDR2 YNFKEQ. The CDR3 extends over 14 amino acids. The CDR3 DNA sequence: TGTGCCAGCAGCGATACAGGGAGGGCAAACACCATATATTTT. This gives the protein CASSDTGRANTIYF.

V is TRBV10-3 and J is TRBJ2-1; D is possibly TRBD1 (6 bases). V lost 10 bases and J lost 4, with 11 bases in between. The germline CDR1 and CDR2 sequences are ENHRY and SYGVKD. This CDR3 region has 12 residues. This chain's CDR3 is CATGTQYNEQFF. CDR3 in DNA: TGTGCCACCGGGACACAATACAATGAGCAGTTCTTC.

The V gene is TRBV6-6, the J gene TRBJ2-7, with 8 bases fitting TRBD1. The junction had 3 bases not matched to a gene; V was cut back by 8 bases and J by 3 bases. CDR3 length equals 12 residues. Per germline, CDR1 MNHNY and CDR2 SVGAGI (reference sequence). The CDR3 reads CASWTGNYEQYF. DNA of the CDR3: TGTGCCAGCTGGACAGGGAACTACGAGCAGTACTTC.

The chain recombines TRBV10-3 with TRBJ2-7, with a tentative D call TRBD2 (5 bases). Trimming cost V 6 bases and J 3 bases, with 9 bases left between them. CDR1 ENHRY and CDR2 SYGVKD come from the germline V gene. This CDR3 has 12 residues. The CDR3 coding sequence is TGTGCCATCAGGCGCGCGGGCTACGAGCAGTACTTC. Protein: CAIRRAGYEQYF.

The genes are TRBV7-2 and TRBJ1-1; no reliable D call. Germline V gene lookup returns CDR1 SGHTA and CDR2 FQGNSA. V was clipped by 6 bases and J by 8 bases, with 13 bases between them. This CDR3 contains 12 residues. The DNA for the CDR3 is TGTGCCAGCAGTCTGTGGCGGGGAGAAGCTTTCTTT. It is translated as CASSLWRGEAFF.